Following are 15 T cell receptor beta chains from one sample sequenced in a study of T cells after yellow fever vaccination. TCRdb reanalysed the 5' RACE reads using MiXCR and keeps one entry per CDR3 protein. The profile covers around 300,000 distinct CDR3 sequences, with around 4.5% appearing a single time and approximately 19% taken by the ten largest. Sample: PBMCs, taken 15 days after the yellow fever booster vaccination. All receptors derive from a man between 18 and 29 years old who received the YFV17D yellow fever vaccine.

This clonotype has a count of ten or more. The rearrangement uses TRBV11-2 and TRBJ1-2; D might be TRBD1 (6 bases). Germline V CDR1 and CDR2: SGHAT, FQNNGV. Trimming removed 4 bases from V and 3 bases from J, with 15 bases in between. This CDR3 is built from 15 residues. The CDR3 here is CASSSGDISYYGYTF. The CDR3 nucleotides are TGTGCCAGCAGCTCAGGGGACATTTCTTACTATGGCTACACCTTC.

This clonotype was counted only a few times. In nucleotides, the CDR3 is TGTGCCAGCAGCTTAGGGACAGGGAGTCGGGAGACCCAGTACTTC. Its translation is CASSLGTGSRETQYF. The genes are TRBV11-3 and TRBJ2-5, with 8 bases that match TRBD1. Germline V CDR1 and CDR2: SGHNT, YENEEA. There are 15 residues in the CDR3. With 1 base clipped from V and 5 bases from J, the junction kept 6 bases outside the gene matches.

V usage is TRBV12-3 or TRBV12-4 and J usage is TRBJ1-1; perhaps TRBD1 as D (5 bases). The length of the CDR3 is 15 residues. Trimming cost V 7 bases and J 4 bases, with 19 bases left between them. The CDR3 bases are TGTGCCAGCATCCTTAACAGTCTCGGGGGCACTGAAGCTTTCTTT. It yields the protein CASILNSLGGTEAFF.

The genes are TRBV6-2 or TRBV6-3 and TRBJ2-7; tentatively, D is TRBD1 or TRBD2 (6 bases each). Trimming left V 6 bases short and J 5 bases short, with 11 bases between. The CDR3 totals 12 residues. The germline CDR1 and CDR2 sequences are MNHEY and SVGEGT. CDR3 nucleotide sequence: TGTGCCAGCAGAAGGGGGGACCACGAGCAGTACGTC. Its translation: CASRRGDHEQYV.

This clonotype was detected a few times. The chain has TRBV27 and TRBJ2-7; D is unclear. CDR1 is MNHEY and CDR2 is SMNVEV in the germline V gene (reference sequence). The CDR3 is 14 residues long. V was cut by 0 bases and J by 0 bases, with 6 bases left in between. For the CDR3, the DNA is TGTGCCAGCAGTTTATCGGCTAGCTCCTACGAGCAGTACTTC. It yields the protein CASSLSASSYEQYF.

This clonotype was picked up a small number of times. The V gene is TRBV5-4, the J gene TRBJ1-6, with D possibly being TRBD1 (6 bases). CDR3 length: 14 residues. Germline CDR1 SGHNT, CDR2 YYREEE (reference sequence). Between the trimmed V and J ends, which lost 8 bases and 8 bases, there was a span of 17 bases. The DNA for the CDR3 is TGTGCCAGTTCCCGGGGGCTTGTTGATTCACCCCTCCACTTT. It encodes CASSRGLVDSPLHF.

This clonotype appeared many times. The rearrangement links TRBV20-1 to TRBJ1-4; D is perhaps TRBD1 (5 bases). Trimming stripped 3 bases from V and 8 bases from J, with 7 bases between. This CDR3 is built from 11 residues. Germline V gene sequence: CDR1 DFQATT, CDR2 SNEGSKA (reference sequence). The CDR3 loop is CSASRGEKLFF. The DNA for the CDR3 is TGCAGTGCTAGCCGGGGGGAAAAACTGTTTTTT.

This clonotype came up many times. The chain employs TRBV7-8 and TRBJ2-1; weak D call: TRBD2 (6 bases). V lost 3 bases and J 6 bases, leaving 12 bases between the germline ends. Germline CDR1 SGHVS, CDR2 FQNEAQ. This CDR3 has 14 residues. The CDR3 DNA reads as TGTGCCAGCAGCTTCGGGCGGGACGGCAATGAGCAGTTCTTC. Translation gives CASSFGRDGNEQFF.

This clonotype was counted between two and nine times. V gene TRBV19 combines with J gene TRBJ2-3; D is uncertain. Trimming stripped 7 bases from V and 4 bases from J, with 6 bases between. The V gene's germline CDR1 is LNHDA and CDR2 SQIVND (reference sequence). This CDR3 contains 11 residues. The CDR3 is CASMVADTQYF. In nucleotides, the CDR3 is TGTGCCAGTATGGTCGCAGATACGCAGTATTTT.

J is TRBJ2-3 and V is TRBV7-9; D may be TRBD1 (5 bases). V was shortened by 7 bases and J by 4 bases, with 21 bases between the two germline ends. CDR3 length equals 16 residues. CDR1 is SEHNR, CDR2 FQNEAQ, per germline (reference sequence). CDR3 sequence (DNA): TGTGCCAGCACCGACGGTCTGGCAGGGTGGTCAGATACGCAGTATTTT. Amino acid sequence: CASTDGLAGWSDTQYF.

This clonotype was observed a handful of times. The CDR3 sequence: CASSQGTTREQYF. CDR3 DNA sequence: TGTGCCAGCAGCCAGGGGACGACAAGGGAGCAGTACTTC. V is TRBV4-2 and J is TRBJ2-7; D possibly uses TRBD1 or TRBD2 (5 bases each). CDR1 is LGHNA and CDR2 is YNFKEQ in the germline V gene. V dropped 3 bases and J dropped 7 bases, with 13 bases sitting between them. The CDR3 spans 13 residues.

This clonotype turned up a few times. The chain has TRBV7-2 and TRBJ1-5, with TRBD1 matching 7 bases. The V gene end was trimmed by 5 bases and the J gene end by 6 bases; junction bases not matched to a gene: 4. The V gene's germline CDR1 is SGHTA and CDR2 FQGNSA. The CDR3 covers 13 residues. CDR3 nucleotides: TGTGCCAGCAGCCTACAGGGGATTCAGCCCCAGCATTTT. This gives the protein CASSLQGIQPQHF.

The sample holds many counts of this clonotype. This chain uses TRBV27 with TRBJ2-3, with D unclear. Germline V gives CDR1 MNHEY, CDR2 SMNVEV (reference sequence). This CDR3 has 13 amino acids. The ends were cut back, 5 bases at V and 1 base at J, with 7 bases in the middle. CDR3 sequence (DNA): TGTGCCAGCAGTCCCCTAGGCACAGATACGCAGTATTTT. Translation: CASSPLGTDTQYF.

This clonotype was seen repeatedly, ten times or more. The gene calls are TRBV5-5 and TRBJ2-7, with D perhaps TRBD2 (5 bases). Germline values: CDR1 SGHKS, CDR2 YYEKEE (reference sequence). The CDR3 totals 14 residues. Trimming took 4 bases from V and 2 from J, leaving 13 bases between them. Written as DNA, the CDR3 is TGTGCCAGCAGCCCCCGGGGAGCTACCTACGAGCAGTACTTC. Amino acid sequence: CASSPRGATYEQYF.

This clonotype was seen only a few times. The rearrangement joins TRBV28 to TRBJ2-5; either TRBD1 or TRBD2 may supply D (5 bases each). There are 15 residues in the CDR3. Germline values: CDR1 MDHEN, CDR2 SYDVKM. With 5 bases removed from V and 5 bases from J, the gap between germline ends came to 18 bases. The CDR3 sequence: CASSKRWGSRETQYF. The CDR3 DNA reads TGTGCCAGCAGTAAGCGGTGGGGGTCAAGGGAGACCCAGTACTTC.